One and the same sample provided the 8 T cell receptor beta chains below, sequenced in a study of vaccination effects on CD4 cells after COVID-19. Generated by immunoSEQ multiplex PCR, the TCRdb table keeps only in-frame clones and is missing some. The repertoire consists of around 53,000 clones, with around three quarters occurring once and the leading ten covering roughly 6%. These TCRs are of unknown antigen specificity. Under the ViraFEST assay, PBMC were stimulated with viral peptide pools so that antigen-specific CD4+ T cells expanded. Sequencing was performed afterwards. Following an approximately 9-day culture, CD4+ T cells were purified. Documented for the person is a PCR-confirmed SARS-CoV-2 infection occurring between March and December 2020. The source was CD4+ T cells from PBMCs cultured with HIV peptides, collected before COVID-19 vaccination. Noted subset: HIV-1 Nef peptide pool negative control/reference culture. The receptors here all came from a human donor who had a prior SARS-CoV-2 infection.

The gene calls are TRBV12-5 and TRBJ2-7; unclear D gene. The CDR3 has 16 amino acids. The germline gives CDR1 LGHNT, CDR2 FRNRAP. V lost 6 bases to trimming and J lost 5 bases, with 23 bases between them. The CDR3 coding sequence is TGTGCTAGTGGCCCGCGTTTTATGGGGTCCGGTAACGAGCAGTACTTC. This sequence encodes CASGPRFMGSGNEQYF.

The chain uses TRBV6-5 and TRBJ1-5; D is unclear. The germline CDR1 and CDR2 sequences are MNHEY and SVGAGI. The CDR3 length is 15 residues. V was shortened by 7 bases and J by 0 bases, with 13 bases between the two germline ends. The CDR3: CASKRLGYSNQPQHF. The CDR3 coding sequence is TGTGCCAGCAAACGCCTCGGGTATAGCAATCAGCCCCAGCATTTT.

The CDR3 nucleotides read TGTGCCAGTAGTGCAGCAGGGGGCGAGGAGACCCAGTACTTC. Translated, it gives CASSAAGGEETQYF. V gene TRBV19 combines with J gene TRBJ2-5; TRBD1 matches 8 bases. The CDR3 spans 14 residues. The germline V gene has CDR1 LNHDA and CDR2 SQIVND (reference sequence). Trimming took 5 bases from V and 5 from J; bases not matched to a gene: 7. Looking up the rest from reference TRBV19 and TRBJ2-5 gives the full variable domain: DGGITQSPKYLFRKEGQNVTLSCEQNLNHDAMYWYRQDPGQGLRLIYYSQIVNDFQKGDIAEGYSVSREKKESFPLTVTSAQKNPTAFYLCASSAAGGEETQYFGPGTRLLVL.

V gene TRBV5-1 combines with J gene TRBJ2-3; TRBD1 agrees at 10 bases. The CDR3 consists of 14 residues. CDR1 is SGHRS, CDR2 YFSETQ, per germline. The V segment lost 7 bases and the J segment 1 base; nucleotides outside the gene matches: 3. The CDR3 region has the DNA TGCGCCAGCGCCGGGACAGGGGGCACAGATACGCAGTATTTT. It is translated as CASAGTGGTDTQYF.

This clone was counted a few times. V and J are TRBV19 and TRBJ2-1; TRBD2 matches 9 bases. The J segment lost 2 bases and the V segment lost 2 bases, leaving 4 bases of the junction unmatched. Germline V CDR1 and CDR2: LNHDA, SQIVND (reference sequence). This CDR3 comprises 16 residues. The CDR3 loop is CASSISRLAAYNEQFF. The DNA of the CDR3 is TGTGCCAGTAGTATATCAAGACTAGCGGCCTACAATGAGCAGTTCTTC.

This clone was observed once. This chain links TRBV7-8 with TRBJ2-7; the match to TRBD1 covers 7 bases. Germline loops: CDR1 SGHVS, CDR2 FQNEAQ. V dropped 2 bases and J dropped 0; count of bases not matched to a gene: 4. The CDR3 is 15 residues long. CDR3 in amino acids: CASSLRTGDSYEQYF. The CDR3 nucleotides read TGTGCCAGCAGCTTACGAACAGGGGACTCCTACGAGCAGTACTTC.

The rearrangement links TRBV7-2 to TRBJ2-2, with TRBD2 matching over 7 bases. The trim removed 1 base at V and 6 bases at J, leaving 5 bases unmatched. This CDR3 has 15 amino acids. Germline CDR1 reads SGHTA; CDR2 reads FQGNSA. The CDR3 nucleotides read TGTGCCAGCAGCTTAGGGTTGCTAGCGGCCGGGGAGCTGTTTTTT. This translates into CASSLGLLAAGELFF.

The chain employs TRBV2 and TRBJ1-1; D gene uncertain. The V gene's germline CDR1 is SNHLY and CDR2 FYNNEI. V was cut by 4 bases and J by 1 base, with 7 bases left in between. The length of the CDR3 is 13 residues. DNA for the CDR3: TGTGCCAGCAGTGCTCTGCGGAACACTGAAGCTTTCTTT. Its translation is CASSALRNTEAFF. The variable domain in full, completed from reference TRBV2 and TRBJ1-1, reads EPEVTQTPSHQVTQMGQEVILRCVPISNHLYFYWYRQILGQKVEFLVSFYNNEISEKSEIFDDQFSVERPDGSNFTLKIRSTKLEDSAMYFCASSALRNTEAFFGQGTRLTVV.